This TCR beta chain was sequenced for a study of STAT3 mutations in large granular lymphocyte leukemia. For this clone: Antigen specificity is unknown.

Broader study findings: At least one immunodominant TCR beta clonotype appeared in every T-cell large granular lymphocyte leukemia patient.

Measured with immunoSEQ multiplex PCR; TCRdb has only the in-frame clones, and not every one. The repertoire consists of more than 10,000 clones, with 88% occurring once and the leading ten covering about 12%. The germline V gene has CDR1 MDHEN and CDR2 SYDVKM. The CDR3 covers 14 residues. The V end lost 2 bases, the J end lost 6 bases, and 11 bases lay between the germline ends. The rearrangement uses TRBV28 and TRBJ1-5, with D unresolved. The specimen sequenced was PBMCs. This sequence originates from a human donor with T large granular lymphocyte leukemia. Some clones in this sample may be carry-over from other donors' samples. The CDR3 region is CASSLEGFGQPQHF. CDR3 bases: TGTGCCAGCAGTTTAGAAGGGTTTGGTCAGCCCCAGCATTTT. The variable domain in full, with the rest retrieved from reference TRBV28 and TRBJ1-5, is DVKVTQSSRYLVKRTGEKVFLECVQDMDHENMFWYRQDPGLGLRLIYFSYDVKMKEKGDIPEGYSVSREKKERFSLILESASTNQTSMYLCASSLEGFGQPQHFGDGTRLSIL.